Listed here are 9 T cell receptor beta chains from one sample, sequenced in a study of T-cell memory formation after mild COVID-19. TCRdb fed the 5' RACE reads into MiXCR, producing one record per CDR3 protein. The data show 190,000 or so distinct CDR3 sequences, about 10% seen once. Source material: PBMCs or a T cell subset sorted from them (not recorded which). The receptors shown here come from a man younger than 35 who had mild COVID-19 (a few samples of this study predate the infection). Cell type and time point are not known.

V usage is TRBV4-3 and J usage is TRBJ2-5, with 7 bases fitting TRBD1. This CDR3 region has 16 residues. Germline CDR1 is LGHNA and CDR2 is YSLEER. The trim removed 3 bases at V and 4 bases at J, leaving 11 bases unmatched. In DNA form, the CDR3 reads TGCGCCAGCAGCCATGCGCACAGGGGACGGGGAGAGACCCAGTACTTC. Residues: CASSHAHRGRGETQYF.

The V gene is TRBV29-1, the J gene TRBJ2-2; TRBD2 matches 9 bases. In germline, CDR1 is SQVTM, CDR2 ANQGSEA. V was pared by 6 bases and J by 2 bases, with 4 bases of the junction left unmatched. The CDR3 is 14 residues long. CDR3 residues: CSVERGVNTGELFF. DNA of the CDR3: TGCAGCGTGGAGCGGGGGGTTAACACCGGGGAGCTGTTTTTT.

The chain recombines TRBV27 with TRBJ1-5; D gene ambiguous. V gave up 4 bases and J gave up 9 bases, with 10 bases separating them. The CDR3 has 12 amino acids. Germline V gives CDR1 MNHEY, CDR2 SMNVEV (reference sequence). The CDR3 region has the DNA TGTGCCAGCAGTTCCCGGGTGCGGCCCCAGCATTTT. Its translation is CASSSRVRPQHF.

CDR3 sequence reads: CASSHGGNQPQHF. The CDR3 DNA reads as TGTGCCAGCAGCCACGGTGGAAATCAGCCCCAGCATTTT. V usage is TRBV11-2 and J usage is TRBJ1-5, with unresolved D. The CDR3 contains 13 residues. Germline V gene lookup returns CDR1 SGHAT and CDR2 FQNNGV. The ends were cut back, 5 bases at V and 4 bases at J, with 9 bases in the middle.

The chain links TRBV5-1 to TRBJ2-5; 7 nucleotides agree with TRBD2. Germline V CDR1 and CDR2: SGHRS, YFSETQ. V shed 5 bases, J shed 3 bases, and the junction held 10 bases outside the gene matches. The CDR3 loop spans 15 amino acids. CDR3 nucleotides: TGCGCCAGCAGGGGGGGGTCCCCTAGCGAAGAGACCCAGTACTTC. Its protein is CASRGGSPSEETQYF.

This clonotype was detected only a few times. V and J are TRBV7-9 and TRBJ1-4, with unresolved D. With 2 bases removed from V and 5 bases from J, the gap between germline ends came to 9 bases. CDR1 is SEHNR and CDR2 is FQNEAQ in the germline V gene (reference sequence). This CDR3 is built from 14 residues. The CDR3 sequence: CASSLWSTNEKLFF. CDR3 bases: TGTGCCAGCAGCTTATGGAGCACCAATGAAAAACTGTTTTTT.

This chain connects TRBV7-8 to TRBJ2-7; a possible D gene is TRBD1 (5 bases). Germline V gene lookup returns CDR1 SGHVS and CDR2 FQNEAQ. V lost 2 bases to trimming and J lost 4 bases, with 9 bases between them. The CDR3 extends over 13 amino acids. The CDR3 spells CASSLNRIYEQYV. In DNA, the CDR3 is TGTGCCAGCAGCTTAAACAGGATATACGAGCAGTACGTC.

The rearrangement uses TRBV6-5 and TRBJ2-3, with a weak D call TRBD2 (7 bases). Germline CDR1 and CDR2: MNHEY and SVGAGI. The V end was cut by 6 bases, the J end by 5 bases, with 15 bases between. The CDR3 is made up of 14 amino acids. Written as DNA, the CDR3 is TGTGCCAGCAGGAACGGGGGGCGCGAAGATACGCAGTATTTT. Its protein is CASRNGGREDTQYF.

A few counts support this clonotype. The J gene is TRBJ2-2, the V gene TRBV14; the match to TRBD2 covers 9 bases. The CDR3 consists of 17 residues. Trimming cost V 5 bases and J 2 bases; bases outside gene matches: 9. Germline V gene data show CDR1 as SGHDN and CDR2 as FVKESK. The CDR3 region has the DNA TGTGCCAGCAGCAGAGCGGGGGGCCGACCCAACACCGGGGAGCTGTTTTTT. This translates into CASSRAGGRPNTGELFF.